What follows is one T cell receptor beta chain and its context. One base away lies a much larger clone, so this may be a sequencing read error. The missing conserved phenylalanine or tryptophan at the end of this CDR3 makes a read error likely. These data come from a study of T cells in Graves' hyperthyroidism and ophthalmopathy. TCR beta CDR3 regions were amplified from RNA transcripts. The study used the HTBI primer set for a first-round RT-PCR of the TCR CDR3. TCRdb passed the multiplex PCR reads through MiXCR, listing each CDR3 protein once. The sample lists about 600,000 distinct CDR3 sequences, roughly 16% occurring once. V shed 6 bases and J 3 bases; nucleotides not matched to a gene: 8. The CDR3 is 15 residues long. Germline V gene sequence: CDR1 SGHAT, CDR2 FQNNGV.

The chain employs TRBV11-2 and TRBJ2-3, with 8 bases aligning to TRBD1. The clonotype was recovered from a woman between 40 and 55 years old with Graves' ophthalmopathy. Sequencing input: blood. The CDR3 sequence is CASSQTGGGTDTQYS. CDR3 coding DNA: TGTGCCAGCAGTCAAACAGGGGGTGGTACAGATACGCAGTATTCT.